A single sample gave rise to the 8 T cell receptor beta chains below, sequenced in a study of T cell responses to AZD1222 COVID-19 vaccine. Sequencing was performed with immunoSEQ multiplex PCR; in TCRdb, only in-frame clones are kept and a portion is missing. The repertoire holds about 60,000 clones, with 75% to 90% as singletons. The source was peripheral blood, collected 28 days after the second AZD1222 dose. Receptors were obtained from an adult who received the AZD1222 COVID-19 vaccine.

The genes are TRBV24-1 and TRBJ1-1; 8 positions match TRBD1. The CDR3 has 13 amino acids. The germline CDR1 and CDR2 sequences are KGHDR and SFDVKD. Germline trimming cut 9 bases from V and 5 bases from J; bases unmatched to any gene: 7. The CDR3: CATEGQGGTEAFF. The DNA for the CDR3 is TGTGCCACCGAAGGACAGGGAGGAACTGAAGCTTTCTTT.

This clone was seen just once. This chain uses TRBV7-2 with TRBJ1-1; 7 bases align to TRBD1. Trimming removed 4 bases from V and 10 bases from J; junction bases left unmatched: 9. Germline values: CDR1 SGHTA, CDR2 FQGNSA. There are 13 residues in the CDR3. The CDR3 is CASSSGQAGGAFF. CDR3 sequence (DNA): TGTGCCAGCAGCTCCGGACAGGCGGGAGGAGCTTTCTTT.

The chain carries TRBV10-3 and TRBJ1-6; maybe TRBD1 (5 bases). The V and J ends lost 8 bases and 4 bases respectively, with 6 bases between them. The germline V gene encodes CDR1 ENHRY and CDR2 SYGVKD. This CDR3 is 12 amino acids long. In DNA, the CDR3 is TGTGCCATCGGGGGGTATAATTCACCCCTCCACTTT. Translation: CAIGGYNSPLHF.

This rearrangement joins TRBV5-1 to TRBJ2-5; 9 bases map to TRBD2. Germline CDR1 reads SGHRS; CDR2 reads YFSETQ. The ends lost 3 bases at V and 0 bases at J; junction bases unmatched: 12. This CDR3 is built from 18 residues. CDR3 sequence: CASSWRGSGGSYQETQYF. CDR3 DNA: TGCGCCAGCAGCTGGCGGGGTAGCGGGGGATCCTACCAAGAGACCCAGTACTTC.

Only one count was recorded for this clone. The V gene is TRBV28, the J gene TRBJ1-5, with unresolved D. The CDR3 sequence is 15 residues long. V lost 6 bases and J lost 0, with 12 bases in between. Germline V lookup: CDR1 MDHEN, CDR2 SYDVKM. CDR3 nucleotide sequence: TGTGCCAGCAGCCGAGGTGGGTTTAGCAATCAGCCCCAGCATTTT. Its protein product is CASSRGGFSNQPQHF.

The gene calls are TRBV5-1 and TRBJ1-6, with D tentatively TRBD1 (5 bases). Germline CDR1 reads SGHRS; CDR2 reads YFSETQ. The germline V and J ends were trimmed by 7 bases and 5 bases, with 19 bases remaining between them. The CDR3 has 16 amino acids. The CDR3 DNA reads TGCGCCAGCGACTCCGGGACCCCGGGAAATAATTCACCCCTCCACTTT. Amino acid sequence: CASDSGTPGNNSPLHF.

The V call is TRBV20-1, the J call TRBJ2-7; no clear D. Germline lookup yields CDR1 DFQATT and CDR2 SNEGSKA (reference sequence). Deletions cut 3 bases from V and 7 bases from J, with 19 bases between. The CDR3 length is 14 residues. In DNA, the CDR3 is TGCAGTGCTAGTGGGGAAATTCTTACGAGGGAGCAGTACTTC. Protein sequence: CSASGEILTREQYF.

This clone came up once. The rearrangement joins TRBV11-2 to TRBJ1-2; a possible D gene is TRBD1 (5 bases). Germline CDR1 SGHAT, CDR2 FQNNGV. With 1 base removed from V and 4 bases from J, the gap between germline ends came to 10 bases. The CDR3 covers 14 residues. DNA of the CDR3: TGTGCCAGCAGCTTAGTGGCAGGGACCTATGGCTACACCTTC. This codes for CASSLVAGTYGYTF.